This T cell receptor beta chain appears in the sequencing data of a study of T cell repertoires in cytomegalovirus infection. Study-wide context: It can be stated that public TCR beta signatures indicated CMV infection as well as a matching HLA type. Study outcomes and limitations: Summed frequency of public TCR beta families distinguished CMV carriers with the relevant HLA. It was HLA-C-restricted CMV-specific TCR beta clonotypes that dominated the response ex vivo.

Turning to this clonotype: Its antigen is not known.

This CDR3 spans 12 amino acids. V lost 5 bases to trimming and J lost 5 bases, with 7 bases between them. Per the germline V gene, CDR1 is LGHDT and CDR2 is YNNKEL (reference sequence). In TCRdb, the reads were re-called with MiXCR into one record per CDR3 protein. The sample has fewer than 250,000 distinct CDR3 sequences; roughly 22% are singletons. Material: CD8+ T cells from PBMCs. The genes are TRBV3-1 and TRBJ1-5; a possible D gene is TRBD1 (5 bases). This receptor was obtained from a human donor in good health (CMV status not recorded). Some clones in this sample may be carry-over from other donors' samples. The CDR3 protein is CASSRGDQPQHF. CDR3 DNA: TGTGCCAGCAGCAGGGGCGATCAGCCCCAGCATTTT.